This TCR beta chain was documented in a study of cytomegalovirus exposure and HLA in healthy donors. Across the whole study: A subsequent analysis reported that the roughly 130 validation repertoires were produced on the same platform that had also been used for the 500 to 700 first-cohort repertoires. Study-wide results and limits: The authors listed about 170 TCR beta chains as cytomegalovirus-associated.

Details on this clone: As yet, its antigen is unknown.

Assay: immunoSEQ multiplex PCR; the TCRdb copy retains only in-frame clones and omits some. The repertoire holds some 76,000 clones, about 94% seen once, with around 2.1% in the top ten. While the first cohort had about 610 subjects, the donors belonged to the separate validation cohort of roughly 120 subjects. The CDR3 totals 16 residues. V was trimmed by 5 bases and J by 2 bases, leaving 18 bases between them. Germline-derived CDR1 and CDR2 are SEHNR and FQNEAQ (reference sequence). The chain recombines TRBV7-9 with TRBJ2-5; possible D gene TRBD1, 6 bases. Specimen: PBMCs. The source is a woman aged 18 to 35 in good health and CMV-seronegative. This CDR3 is CASSPQGQTRQETQYF. CDR3 in DNA: TGTGCCAGCAGCCCACAGGGACAAACCAGACAAGAGACCCAGTACTTC.